This T cell receptor (beta chain) stems from a study of long-term antiretroviral therapy in people with HIV (dated 2022 in TCRdb). Regarding the research as a whole: The earliest samples were collected roughly a decade before the 2015 WHO recommendation for immediate ART, at a time when ART was usually postponed until CD4 counts fell. A retrospective serial study tested whether ART initiation and durable HIV suppression were associated with changes in peripheral blood TRB repertoire composition and diversity. The cohort contributed over 150 cryopreserved PBMC samples from 30 adults with confirmed HIV infection, collected serially over a mean of roughly 6 years (range 1-12). Among the 25 to 30 participants with HIV, more than ten were female. No cross-contamination during QIAcube processing was seen in test extractions of a monoclonal T-cell line run alongside 30 or so polyclonal samples. Overall study outcomes, separate from this receptor: Compared with controls, HIV repertoires had narrower CDR3 length ranges, and the network structure pointed to an antigen-experienced repertoire that shifted only slightly toward naive after ART. Because pre-ART samples had limited cell numbers, profiling was done on unsorted PBMC rather than on sorted CD4+ and CD8+ T cells. Inferences about post-ART repertoire changes are limited because no data were available on ART adherence, viral resistance or therapy changes. At every time point, the repertoire was dominated by expanded TRB clones first identified before ART initiation, although this dominance fluctuated and, in many PLHIV, declined after ART. The samples were dated from the mid-2000s to the late 2010s, and the ART regimens that were used may be less effective than current ART regimens. ART initiation was associated with a significant increase in TRB diversity, but diversity stayed significantly below transplant donor controls even after long-term ART. Limited PBMC availability meant only the TCR beta chain was sequenced, without alpha chain pairing.

As to this clone: Its antigen specificity is not known. Base qualities are not provided; no much larger clone lies one nucleotide away.

The immunoSEQ hsTCRB v3.0 assay was used at survey level resolution to sequence the TRB variable region. The target sequencing depth for TRB was about 40,000-55,000 T-cell genomes per sample. An Illumina MiSeq with a v3 150-cycle kit was used to sequence the pooled TRB libraries. In the source study's methods: Analysis of repertoires was carried out in R inside a reproducible Nextflow workflow spanning QC, data transformation and analysis. LymphoSeq2, an R package for exploring AIRR-Seq data, was used to implement custom analyses. A few samples yielding fewer than 5000 total TRB sequences were excluded, leaving 188 analyzed HIV repertoires. Among the roughly 190 retained HIV repertoires, approximately 57 were collected before ART initiation and fewer than 150 were collected after ART initiation. Repertoires were downsampled to 5000 TRB nucleotide sequences, with summary statistics averaged over 100 downsampling iterations. The analysis kept only TRB sequences whose CDR3 regions were at least seven amino acids long. Diversity was assessed using a clonality score derived from Shannon entropy and using the Gini coefficient. Repertoire networks linked the top 5000 CDR3 amino acid sequences whenever two sequences differed by an edit distance of one. For TRB CDR3 amino acid sequences, antigen specificity groups and MHC restriction were predicted with GLIPH2. To flag known associations with CMV, EBV, HIV or tissue antigens, CDR3 amino acid sequences were compared against VDJdb and McPAS-TCR. Pre-ART, post-ART and control groups were compared with Wilcoxon signed-rank tests and Holm-Bonferroni correction. TCRdb carries this immuneACCESS record with in-frame sequences only. Its versions omit some clonotypes, under half of them owing to an unresolved V gene in the studies checked, with the rest unexplained. Clonal size and the V and J genes are those of that table, whereas D and trimming came from the DNA. For this sample the table gives about 9,100 clones, of which over 75% were detected only once. In total, the top ten clones hold approximately 15% of the sample.

Participants were included only if at least one PBMC sample before ART initiation and at least two post-ART samples were available. Treatment was received in the United States of America by all participants with HIV. Cryopreserved samples of about 0.95-10 million PBMC were thawed and washed before DNA extraction. At the time of the earliest PBMC sample, participants with HIV were aged between roughly 20 and 60 years. PBMC samples from each participant spanned 1-4 timepoints before ART initiation and 2-8 timepoints after ART initiation, with a median of 7 samples. For every participant, serial HIV viral load, CD4+ T-cell count, ART history and demographic data were obtained. A Qiagen kit on a QIAcube was used to extract genomic DNA from unsorted PBMC, with samples processed in batches of 12. Measured from the cysteine to the phenylalanine, the CDR3 is 14 residues long. The only DNA kept is the CDR3, 42 bases in frame from the first base. The germline V gene yields SGHVS for CDR1 and FNYEAQ for CDR2. For this chain, trimming is 1 base at the V end and 6 bases at the J end, and the number of junction bases without a gene match is 6.

Rearrangement joined TRBV7-6 to TRBJ2-7; TRBD2 fits 7 bases in the junction. Specimen: unsorted PBMCs, collected 0.4 years before starting antiretroviral therapy. This TCR was recovered from a man aged 30 to 45 with HIV. DNA sequence: TGTGCCAGCAGCTTAGGGGCGGGAGCAACCGAGCAGTACTTC. This gives the protein CASSLGAGATEQYF.